This TCR beta chain was observed in a study of blood T cells in healthy people across ages. Germline values: CDR1 LGHNA, CDR2 YNFKEQ. This CDR3 has 16 amino acids. J gave up 3 bases and V 0 bases, and 3 bases lay outside the gene matches. Using a J-beta primer mix together with a sample-barcoded 5' primer, a second PCR was run for roughly 6 to 12 cycles. TCRdb re-called the 5' RACE reads with MiXCR, one entry per CDR3 protein. The sample holds roughly 1.5 million distinct CDR3 sequences, approximately 43% seen once. The specimen was blood. The chain is built from TRBV4-2 and TRBJ2-1, with 9 bases that match TRBD2. The sequence was obtained from a woman aged 18-29 years in good health. This chain's CDR3 is CASSQESAGGYNEQFF. DNA of the CDR3: TGTGCCAGCAGCCAAGAATCAGCGGGAGGCTACAATGAGCAGTTCTTC.